Detailed here is one T cell receptor (beta chain). CDR3 length: 15 residues. The germline V and J ends were trimmed by 1 base and 1 base, with 11 bases remaining between them. In germline, CDR1 is SGHRS, CDR2 YFSETQ. This specimen belongs to a study of blood T cell repertoires in COVID-19. Assay: immunoSEQ multiplex PCR; the TCRdb copy retains only in-frame clones and omits some. Here the sample spans about 300,000 clones, around 90% being singletons. This clonotype originated in a man in his 70s with acute or convalescent COVID-19. The chain couples TRBV5-1 to TRBJ1-1, with D unclear. The sample was peripheral blood. In nucleotides, the CDR3 is TGCGCCAGCAGCTTGAACATCAACCCGAACACTGAAGCTTTCTTT. Its protein product is CASSLNINPNTEAFF.